A single sample is the source of the 25 T cell receptor beta chains below, sequenced in a study of shared clonotypes between healthy human individuals. Sequencing was performed with immunoSEQ multiplex PCR; in TCRdb, only in-frame clones are kept and a portion is missing. The sample consists of approximately 1.4 million clones, under 99% of them appearing once. The specimen was naive CD4+ T cells sorted from blood. Subset here: CD45RA+ positively selected. Receptor source: a man aged 25 to 40 in good health.

The chain has TRBV27 and TRBJ2-7, with 7 bases identical to TRBD2. V shed 8 bases and J 4 bases; nucleotides not matched to a gene: 17. CDR1 MNHEY and CDR2 SMNVEV come from the germline V gene (reference sequence). This CDR3 is built from 16 residues. The CDR3 DNA is TGTGCCAGCCAAGCCTCCCGCGGACTAGAGGCGTACGAGCAGTACTTC. Translated: CASQASRGLEAYEQYF.

This clone showed up just once. This chain uses TRBV7-9 with TRBJ2-1, with 9 bases identical to TRBD2. The CDR3 covers 16 residues. Germline assignment: CDR1 SEHNR and CDR2 FQNEAQ (reference sequence). Trimming took 0 bases from V and 3 from J; bases not matched to a gene: 3. CDR3 nucleotides: TGTGCCAGCAGCTTAGCTAGCGGGAGTATCTACAATGAGCAGTTCTTC. It yields the protein CASSLASGSIYNEQFF. Full variable domain (remainder filled in from reference TRBV7-9 and TRBJ2-1): DTGVSQNPRHKITKRGQNVTFRCDPISEHNRLYWYRQTLGQGPEFLTYFQNEAQLEKSRLLSDRFSAERPKGSFSTLEIQRTEQGDSAMYLCASSLASGSIYNEQFFGPGTRLTVL.

This sequence joins TRBV5-1 and TRBJ2-7; a possible D gene is TRBD2 (6 bases). The V gene's germline CDR1 is SGHRS and CDR2 YFSETQ. The CDR3 is 13 amino acids. Between the trimmed V and J ends, which lost 4 bases and 6 bases, there was a span of 14 bases. The CDR3 nucleotides are TGCGCCAGCAGCCCTACCGGGAGTCCCGAGCAGTACTTC. Translation: CASSPTGSPEQYF.

V and J are TRBV7-9 and TRBJ2-2, with 12 positions matching TRBD2. The germline CDR1 and CDR2 sequences are SEHNR and FQNEAQ (reference sequence). Unmatched junction bases numbered 6, after V lost 6 bases and J lost 4 bases. The CDR3 has 16 amino acids. The CDR3 protein is CASSLGLAGITGELFF. As DNA, the CDR3 is TGTGCCAGCAGTCTGGGACTAGCGGGTATCACCGGGGAGCTGTTTTTT. Full variable domain (outside the CDR3, taken from reference TRBV7-9 and TRBJ2-2): DTGVSQNPRHKITKRGQNVTFRCDPISEHNRLYWYRQTLGQGPEFLTYFQNEAQLEKSRLLSDRFSAERPKGSFSTLEIQRTEQGDSAMYLCASSLGLAGITGELFFGEGSRLTVL.

This chain joins TRBV4-2 and TRBJ2-3; 9 bases are shared with TRBD2. The CDR3 spans 16 residues. V lost 2 bases, J lost 2 bases, and 5 bases stayed unmatched. Germline V gene lookup returns CDR1 LGHNA and CDR2 YNFKEQ. The CDR3 loop is CASSQTLAGPTDTQYF. In DNA form, the CDR3 reads TGTGCCAGCAGCCAAACCCTAGCGGGGCCCACAGATACGCAGTATTTT.

The CDR3 region is CASSLLANSGNTIYF. The CDR3 bases are TGCGCCAGCAGCTTGTTGGCCAACTCTGGAAACACCATATATTTT. V and J are TRBV5-1 and TRBJ1-3; D is ambiguous. The V and J ends lost 1 base and 0 bases respectively, with 8 bases between them. Per germline, CDR1 SGHRS and CDR2 YFSETQ. The CDR3 totals 15 residues.

The chain carries TRBV6-1 and TRBJ2-7; D may be TRBD1 (6 bases). Germline V CDR1 and CDR2: MNHNS, SASEGT. V lost 6 bases and J 1 base, leaving 16 bases between the germline ends. The CDR3 loop spans 15 amino acids. CDR3 bases: TGTGCCAGCAGGGACGACAGGCGAATTTCCTACGAGCAGTACTTC. Protein sequence: CASRDDRRISYEQYF.

The rearrangement links TRBV2 to TRBJ2-7; 7 bases agree with TRBD2. V lost 2 bases and J lost 4; bases outside the gene matches: 5. The CDR3 is 14 amino acids. In germline, CDR1 is SNHLY, CDR2 FYNNEI. CDR3 nucleotide sequence: TGTGCCAGCAGTGAAAGACTAGCTTCTTACGAGCAGTACTTC. Its protein product is CASSERLASYEQYF.

V is TRBV9 and J is TRBJ2-5; D is unclear. The V end was cut by 0 bases, the J end by 7 bases, with 13 bases between. Looked up from germline, CDR1 is SGDLS and CDR2 is YYNGEE. This CDR3 comprises 14 residues. The CDR3 sequence is CASSVDVRTGTQYF. The CDR3 DNA is TGTGCCAGCAGCGTAGATGTCCGTACGGGGACCCAGTACTTC.

The V call is TRBV20-1, the J call TRBJ2-1; D perhaps matches TRBD1 (8 bases). Trimming shortened V by 8 bases and J by 9 bases, and 14 bases separated the two germline ends. This CDR3 has 11 residues. Germline CDR1 reads DFQATT; CDR2 reads SNEGSKA (reference sequence). CDR3 sequence reads: CSPTGGGEQFF. CDR3 DNA sequence: TGCAGTCCTACAGGGGGGGGTGAGCAGTTCTTC.

As concerns this clone: The same CDR3 can be traced to other DNA sequences in this sample. V usage is TRBV5-1 and J usage is TRBJ2-2; TRBD2 aligns across 9 bases. Germline V gene data show CDR1 as SGHRS and CDR2 as YFSETQ. CDR3 length equals 15 residues. The V gene end was trimmed by 4 bases and the J gene end by 0 bases; junction bases not matched to a gene: 1. CDR3 loop: CASSPSGTNTGELFF. CDR3 DNA: TGCGCCAGCAGCCCTAGCGGGACGAACACCGGGGAGCTGTTTTTT.

The chain employs TRBV5-1 and TRBJ1-3; D is unresolved. This CDR3 comprises 15 residues. Per germline, CDR1 SGHRS and CDR2 YFSETQ. The V gene lost 6 bases and the J gene lost 0 bases, with 13 bases spanning the gap. CDR3 sequence reads: CASTPSWSSGNTIYF. In DNA, the CDR3 is TGCGCCAGCACCCCGTCGTGGAGCTCTGGAAACACCATATATTTT.

V is TRBV30 and J is TRBJ1-3, with 11 positions matching TRBD1. The germline CDR1 and CDR2 sequences are GTSNPN and SVGIG (reference sequence). The CDR3 is made up of 13 amino acids. The ends lost 8 bases at V and 7 bases at J; junction bases unmatched: 7. The CDR3 loop is CAGDRGSPNTIYF. In nucleotides, the CDR3 is TGTGCCGGGGACAGGGGGTCCCCGAACACCATATATTTT.

Points on this clone: Distinct nucleotide sequences in the sample also encode this CDR3. CDR3 loop: CASSLGVNTEAFF. The CDR3 DNA sequence: TGTGCCAGCAGCTTAGGTGTGAACACTGAAGCTTTCTTT. The V and J genes are TRBV11-3 and TRBJ1-1, with D uncertain. Trimming took off 1 base at V and 0 bases at J, with 3 bases between the two ends. This CDR3 is built from 13 residues. Germline V gives CDR1 SGHNT, CDR2 YENEEA.

The chain links TRBV10-3 to TRBJ2-1, with a tentative D call TRBD2 (5 bases). Trimming removed 10 bases at V and 5 bases at J, with 27 bases between. The CDR3 consists of 17 residues. The germline V gene has CDR1 ENHRY and CDR2 SYGVKD. CDR3 protein: CATLKERRPLLHNEQFF. The CDR3, as DNA: TGTGCCACCTTAAAAGAGCGGAGGCCCCTATTACACAATGAGCAGTTCTTC.

In its sample, this clone was seen once. The rearrangement links TRBV4-1 to TRBJ1-4, with 7 nucleotides matching TRBD1. The CDR3 covers 16 residues. The junction had 10 bases not matched to a gene; V was cut back by 1 base and J by 8 bases. Germline V gene data show CDR1 as MGHRA and CDR2 as YSYEKL. CDR3 coding DNA: TGCGCCAGCAGCCAAGGGCAGGGGGTCGGCGACGAAAAACTGTTTTTT. This codes for CASSQGQGVGDEKLFF.

The V and J genes are TRBV6-1 and TRBJ2-5; the D gene could be TRBD1 or TRBD2 (5 bases each). This CDR3 comprises 13 residues. Germline V CDR1 and CDR2: MNHNS, SASEGT. Trimming pared 8 bases from V and 5 bases from J, leaving 15 bases between. The CDR3: CASRRGVGETQYF. The CDR3 nucleotides read TGTGCCAGCCGGAGAGGGGTCGGGGAGACCCAGTACTTC.

This chain joins TRBV7-9 and TRBJ1-1; TRBD1 agrees at 8 bases. Per the germline V gene, CDR1 is SEHNR and CDR2 is FQNEAQ (reference sequence). This CDR3 has 17 residues. Losses at the gene ends were 5 bases for V and 4 bases for J; bases not matched to a gene: 15. The CDR3 protein is CASSPTLRQGFVTEAFF. The DNA for the CDR3 is TGTGCCAGCAGCCCAACGTTAAGACAGGGGTTCGTCACTGAAGCTTTCTTT.

A single count supports this clone. This chain uses TRBV11-2 with TRBJ2-5, with a tentative D call TRBD1 (6 bases). The V and J ends lost 5 bases and 4 bases respectively, with 14 bases between them. CDR1 and CDR2 from the germline V gene are SGHAT and FQNNGV. This CDR3 region has 14 residues. The DNA of the CDR3 is TGTGCCAGCAGCATGACAGGTAGCGCAGAGACCCAGTACTTC. Its protein product is CASSMTGSAETQYF.

V and J are TRBV29-1 and TRBJ1-4, with 7 bases matching TRBD1. Trimming at V came to 7 bases and at J to 0 bases, leaving 8 bases not matched to a gene. Germline V CDR1 and CDR2: SQVTM, ANQGSEA. The CDR3 totals 15 residues. CDR3 coding DNA: TGCAGCGCTGTGGGCAGGGGGGCAACTAATGAAAAACTGTTTTTT. This translates into CSAVGRGATNEKLFF.

The chain combines TRBV5-8 with TRBJ2-3, with D possibly matching TRBD1 (5 bases). The CDR3 has 14 amino acids. V shed 4 bases and J shed 4 bases, with 13 bases lying between them. The germline V gene encodes CDR1 SGHTS and CDR2 YDEGEE. The CDR3 bases are TGTGCCAGCAGCCCCCGCCTAGGGGCAGATACGCAGTATTTT. This sequence encodes CASSPRLGADTQYF.

The chain employs TRBV19 and TRBJ2-3; D is possibly TRBD1 (8 bases). The V and J ends lost 5 bases and 4 bases respectively, with 19 bases between them. CDR3 length: 16 amino acids. Germline V lookup: CDR1 LNHDA, CDR2 SQIVND (reference sequence). CDR3 DNA sequence: TGTGCCAGTAGTCCCAACAGGGGGGGTGGTGCAGATACGCAGTATTTT. This gives the protein CASSPNRGGGADTQYF.

This clone was observed a single time. The V gene is TRBV4-1, the J gene TRBJ2-3; TRBD1 matches 7 bases. The V and J ends lost 2 bases and 1 base, in that order; junction bases with no gene match: 3. Germline CDR1 reads MGHRA; CDR2 reads YSYEKL. The CDR3 is 15 amino acids. CDR3 region: CASSQPGTGTDTQYF. The CDR3 DNA reads as TGCGCCAGCAGCCAACCCGGGACAGGCACAGATACGCAGTATTTT.

A single count supports this clone. This sequence joins TRBV25-1 and TRBJ2-6; a possible D gene is TRBD2 (5 bases). Germline CDR1 is MGHDK and CDR2 is SYGVNS. The CDR3 length is 14 residues. Trimming took 5 bases from V and 2 from J, leaving 7 bases between them. CDR3 amino acids: CASSTRAGANVLTF. CDR3 in DNA: TGTGCCAGCAGTACGAGGGCTGGGGCCAACGTCCTGACTTTC.

The chain joins TRBV29-1 to TRBJ1-2, with TRBD1 as a possible D gene (5 bases). The CDR3 length is 11 residues. V was trimmed by 4 bases and J by 5 bases, leaving 8 bases between them. Germline V lookup: CDR1 SQVTM, CDR2 ANQGSEA. The CDR3 coding sequence is TGCAGCGTTGGGGCAGGGTATGGCTACACCTTC. Amino acids: CSVGAGYGYTF.